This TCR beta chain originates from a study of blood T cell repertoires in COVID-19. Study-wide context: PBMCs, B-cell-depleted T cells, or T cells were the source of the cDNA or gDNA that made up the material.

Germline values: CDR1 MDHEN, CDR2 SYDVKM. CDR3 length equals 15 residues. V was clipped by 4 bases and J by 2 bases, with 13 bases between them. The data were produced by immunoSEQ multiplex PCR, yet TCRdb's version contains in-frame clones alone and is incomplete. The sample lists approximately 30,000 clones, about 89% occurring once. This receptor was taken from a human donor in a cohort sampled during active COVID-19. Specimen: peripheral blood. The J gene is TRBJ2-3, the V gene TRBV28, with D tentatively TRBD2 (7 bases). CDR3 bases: TGTGCCAGCAGTTACGGGGGGCCCCCCACAGATACGCAGTATTTT. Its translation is CASSYGGPPTDTQYF. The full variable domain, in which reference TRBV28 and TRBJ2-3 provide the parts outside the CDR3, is DVKVTQSSRYLVKRTGEKVFLECVQDMDHENMFWYRQDPGLGLRLIYFSYDVKMKEKGDIPEGYSVSREKKERFSLILESASTNQTSMYLCASSYGGPPTDTQYFGPGTRLTVL.